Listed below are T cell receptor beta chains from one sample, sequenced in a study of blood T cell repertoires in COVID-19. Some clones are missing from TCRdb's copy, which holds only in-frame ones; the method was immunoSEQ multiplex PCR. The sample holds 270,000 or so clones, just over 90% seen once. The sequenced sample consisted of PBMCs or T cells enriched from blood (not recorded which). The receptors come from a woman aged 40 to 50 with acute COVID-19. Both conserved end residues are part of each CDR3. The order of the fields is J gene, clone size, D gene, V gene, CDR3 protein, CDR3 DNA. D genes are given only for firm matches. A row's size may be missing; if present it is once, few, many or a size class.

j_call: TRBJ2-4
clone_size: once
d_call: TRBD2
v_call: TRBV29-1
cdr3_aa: CSVRTSGGHIQYF
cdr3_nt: TGCAGCGTTCGGACTAGCGGGGGTCACATTCAGTACTTC

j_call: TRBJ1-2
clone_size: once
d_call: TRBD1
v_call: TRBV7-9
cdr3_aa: CASSSKGRLGTGTEYGYTF
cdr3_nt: TGTGCCAGCAGCTCAAAGGGCCGGCTGGGGACCGGGACAGAGTATGGCTACACCTTC

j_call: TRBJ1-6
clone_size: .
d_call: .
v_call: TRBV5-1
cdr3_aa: CASSDGGSPLHF
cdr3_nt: TGCGCCAGCAGCGACGGGGGTTCACCCCTCCACTTT

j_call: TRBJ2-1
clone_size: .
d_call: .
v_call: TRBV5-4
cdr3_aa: CASSLVGGAEQFF
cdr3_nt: TGTGCCAGCAGCTTGGTGGGCGGGGCTGAGCAGTTCTTC

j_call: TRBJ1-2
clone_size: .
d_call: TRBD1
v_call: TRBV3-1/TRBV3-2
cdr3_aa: CASSPTGDEGYTF
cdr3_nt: TGTGCCAGCAGTCCGACAGGGGATGAAGGCTACACCTTC

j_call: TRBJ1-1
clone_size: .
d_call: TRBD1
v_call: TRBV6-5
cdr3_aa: CASSYSQGSNTEAFF
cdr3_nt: TGTGCCAGCAGTTACTCACAGGGGTCGAATACTGAAGCTTTCTTT

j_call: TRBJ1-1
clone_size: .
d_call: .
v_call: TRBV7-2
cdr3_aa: CASSLTGTRAEAFF
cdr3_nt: TGTGCCAGCAGTTTGACGGGGACAAGGGCTGAAGCTTTCTTT

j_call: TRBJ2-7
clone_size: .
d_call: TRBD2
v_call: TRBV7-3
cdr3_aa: CASSSFERGVYEQYF
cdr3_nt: TGTGCCAGCAGCTCGTTCGAGCGGGGGGTCTACGAGCAGTACTTC

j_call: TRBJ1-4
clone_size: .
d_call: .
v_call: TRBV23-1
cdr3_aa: CASSQSGSWGSTNEKLFF
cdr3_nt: TGCGCCAGCAGTCAATCGGGGAGCTGGGGTTCAACTAATGAAAAACTGTTTTTT

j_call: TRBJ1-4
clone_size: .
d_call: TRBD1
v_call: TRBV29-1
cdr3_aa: CSVVMGQGLTNEKLFF
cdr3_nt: TGCAGCGTTGTAATGGGACAGGGTTTAACTAATGAAAAACTGTTTTTT

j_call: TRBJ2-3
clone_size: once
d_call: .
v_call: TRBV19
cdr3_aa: CASSTAGQWRTDTQYF
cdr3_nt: TGTGCCAGTAGTACCGCCGGACAGTGGCGTACAGATACGCAGTATTTT

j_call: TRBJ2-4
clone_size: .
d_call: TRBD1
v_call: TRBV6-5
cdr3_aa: CASSNRGTIQYF
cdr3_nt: TGTGCCAGCAGTAACAGGGGAACCATTCAGTACTTC

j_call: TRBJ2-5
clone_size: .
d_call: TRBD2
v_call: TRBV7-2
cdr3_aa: CASSLGREGPKTQYF
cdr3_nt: TGTGCCAGCAGCTTGGGGCGGGAGGGCCCGAAGACCCAGTACTTC

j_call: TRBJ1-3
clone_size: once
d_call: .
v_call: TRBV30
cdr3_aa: CAWSVVGLLVGNTIYF
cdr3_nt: TGTGCCTGGAGTGTAGTGGGCCTACTGGTTGGAAACACCATATATTTT

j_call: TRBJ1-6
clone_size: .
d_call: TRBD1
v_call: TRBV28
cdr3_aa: CASSSDRGQNSPLHF
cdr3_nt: TGTGCCAGCAGTTCGGACAGGGGACAAAATTCACCCCTCCACTTT

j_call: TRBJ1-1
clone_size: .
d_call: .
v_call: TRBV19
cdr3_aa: CATTGVPMNTEAFF
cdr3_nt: TGTGCCACCACGGGAGTTCCCATGAACACTGAAGCTTTCTTT

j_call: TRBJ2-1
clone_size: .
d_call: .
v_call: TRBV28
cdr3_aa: CAAKRLVGEQFF
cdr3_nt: TGTGCCGCAAAGAGACTAGTGGGTGAGCAGTTCTTC

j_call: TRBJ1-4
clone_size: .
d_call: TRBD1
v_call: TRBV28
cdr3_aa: CASSLFGTGQEKLFF
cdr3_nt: TGTGCCAGCAGTTTATTCGGGACAGGGCAAGAAAAACTGTTTTTT

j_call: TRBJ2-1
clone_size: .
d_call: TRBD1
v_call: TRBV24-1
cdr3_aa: CATRGQNYNEQFF
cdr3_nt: TGTGCCACCAGGGGACAGAACTACAATGAGCAGTTCTTC

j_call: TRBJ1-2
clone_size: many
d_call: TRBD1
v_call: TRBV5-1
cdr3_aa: CASSTDGTGSYGYTF
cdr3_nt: TGCGCCAGCAGCACTGACGGGACAGGGAGCTATGGCTACACCTTC

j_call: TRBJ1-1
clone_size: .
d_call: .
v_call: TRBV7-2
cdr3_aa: CASSLDVSGGHLNTEAFF
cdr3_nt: TGTGCCAGCAGCTTAGACGTCTCAGGTGGGCACTTGAACACTGAAGCTTTCTTT

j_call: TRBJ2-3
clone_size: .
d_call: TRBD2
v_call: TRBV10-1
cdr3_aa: CASSGAPSGGSADTQYF
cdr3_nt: TGCGCCAGCAGTGGGGCCCCTAGCGGGGGGAGCGCAGATACGCAGTATTTT

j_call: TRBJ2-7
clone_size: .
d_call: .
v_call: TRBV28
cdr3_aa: CASSSSSTGQYEQYF
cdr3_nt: TGTGCCAGCAGCTCTTCAAGTACAGGGCAGTACGAGCAGTACTTC

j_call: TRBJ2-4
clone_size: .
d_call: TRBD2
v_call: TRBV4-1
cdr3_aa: CASSQDGLAGGQSKNIQYF
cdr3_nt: TGCGCCAGCAGCCAAGATGGTCTAGCGGGAGGGCAGAGCAAAAACATTCAGTACTTC

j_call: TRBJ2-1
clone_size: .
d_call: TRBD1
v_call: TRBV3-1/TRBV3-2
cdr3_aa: CASSPETGSSYNEQFF
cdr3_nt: TGTGCCAGCAGCCCTGAGACAGGGAGCTCCTACAATGAGCAGTTCTTC

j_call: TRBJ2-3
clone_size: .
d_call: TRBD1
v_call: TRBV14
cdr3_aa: CASSQDINRGSTDTQYF
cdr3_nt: TGTGCCAGCAGCCAAGATATTAACAGGGGTAGCACAGATACGCAGTATTTT

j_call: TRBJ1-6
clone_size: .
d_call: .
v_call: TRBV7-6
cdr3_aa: CASSSSYNSPLHF
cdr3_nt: TGTGCCAGCAGCTCTAGCTATAATTCACCCCTCCACTTT

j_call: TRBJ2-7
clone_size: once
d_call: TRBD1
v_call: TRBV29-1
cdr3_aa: CSVEGGDEQYF
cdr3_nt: TGCAGCGTGGAAGGGGGCGACGAGCAGTACTTC

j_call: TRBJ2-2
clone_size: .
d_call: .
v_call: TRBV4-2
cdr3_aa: CASSQQGLMNTGELFF
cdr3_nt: TGTGCCAGCAGCCAACAGGGATTAATGAACACCGGGGAGCTGTTTTTT

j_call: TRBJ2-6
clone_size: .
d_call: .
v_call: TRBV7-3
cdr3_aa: CASSPGVGGANVLTF
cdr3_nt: TGTGCCAGCAGCCCAGGGGTTGGCGGGGCCAACGTCCTGACTTTC

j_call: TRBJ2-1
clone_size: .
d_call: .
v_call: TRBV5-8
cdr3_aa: CASSLASGYSSYNEQFF
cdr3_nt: TGTGCCAGCAGCTTGGCCTCGGGGTATAGCTCCTACAATGAGCAGTTCTTC

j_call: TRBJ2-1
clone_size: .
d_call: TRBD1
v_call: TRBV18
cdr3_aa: CASSPGQGAKHEQFF
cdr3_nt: TGTGCCAGCTCACCGGGACAGGGGGCGAAGCATGAGCAGTTCTTC

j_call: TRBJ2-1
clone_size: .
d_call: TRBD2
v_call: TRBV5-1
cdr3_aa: CASSFSSGSSYNEQFF
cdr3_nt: TGCGCCAGCAGCTTCTCTAGCGGGAGCTCCTACAATGAGCAGTTCTTC

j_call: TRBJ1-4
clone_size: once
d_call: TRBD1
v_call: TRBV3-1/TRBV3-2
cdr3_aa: CASSQAGTGKEKLFF
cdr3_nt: TGTGCCAGCAGCCAGGCCGGGACAGGGAAAGAAAAACTGTTTTTT

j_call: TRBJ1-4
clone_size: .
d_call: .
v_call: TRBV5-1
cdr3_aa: CASSLERSRNEKLFF
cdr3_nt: TGCGCCAGCAGCCTAGAGAGATCGCGGAATGAAAAACTGTTTTTT

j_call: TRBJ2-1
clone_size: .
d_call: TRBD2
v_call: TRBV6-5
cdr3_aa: CASSWSSGGAADEQFF
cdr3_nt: TGTGCCAGCAGTTGGTCTAGCGGGGGGGCCGCGGATGAGCAGTTCTTC

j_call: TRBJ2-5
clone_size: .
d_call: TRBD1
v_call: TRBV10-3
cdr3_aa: CAITSGDRVGETQYF
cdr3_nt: TGTGCCATCACCTCGGGGGACAGGGTTGGAGAGACCCAGTACTTC

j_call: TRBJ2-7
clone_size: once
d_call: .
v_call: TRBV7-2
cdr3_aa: CASSSHLGRGEQYF
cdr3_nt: TGTGCCAGCAGCTCACACTTGGGGAGAGGCGAGCAGTACTTC

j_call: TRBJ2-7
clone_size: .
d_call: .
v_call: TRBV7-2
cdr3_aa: CASSDYVTYEQYF
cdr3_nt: TGTGCCAGCTCGGACTACGTTACCTACGAGCAGTACTTC

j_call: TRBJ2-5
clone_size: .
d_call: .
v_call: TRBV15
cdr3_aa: CATSRDPRETQYF
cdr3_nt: TGTGCCACCAGCAGAGATCCCCGTGAGACCCAGTACTTC

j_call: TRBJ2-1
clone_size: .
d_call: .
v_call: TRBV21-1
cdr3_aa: CASGFRCGIQYNEQFF
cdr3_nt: TGTGCCAGCGGGTTCCGGTGCGGGATTCAGTACAATGAGCAGTTCTTC

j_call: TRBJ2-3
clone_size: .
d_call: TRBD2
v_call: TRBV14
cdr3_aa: CASSQLAGARTDTQYF
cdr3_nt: TGTGCCAGCAGCCAGCTAGCGGGGGCCCGCACAGATACGCAGTATTTT

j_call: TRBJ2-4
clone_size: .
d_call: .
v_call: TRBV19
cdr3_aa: CASRNRVGAGESQNIQYF
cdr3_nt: TGTGCCAGTAGAAATAGGGTGGGGGCAGGGGAAAGCCAAAACATTCAGTACTTC

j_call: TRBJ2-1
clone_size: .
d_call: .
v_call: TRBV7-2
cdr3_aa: CASSPPSGVQFF
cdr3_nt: TGTGCCAGCAGCCCCCCCTCAGGGGTCCAGTTCTTC

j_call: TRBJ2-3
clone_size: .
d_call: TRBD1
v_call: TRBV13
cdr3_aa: CASLEQGILDTQYF
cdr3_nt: TGTGCCAGTCTTGAACAGGGGATTTTAGATACGCAGTATTTT

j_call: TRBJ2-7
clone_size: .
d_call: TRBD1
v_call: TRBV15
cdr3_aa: CATSRERTGGWEQYF
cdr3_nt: TGTGCCACCAGCAGAGAGAGGACAGGGGGCTGGGAGCAGTACTTC

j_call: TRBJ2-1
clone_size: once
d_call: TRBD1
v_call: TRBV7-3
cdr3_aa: CASSVDRASYNEQFF
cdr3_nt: TGTGCCAGCAGCGTGGACAGGGCCTCCTACAATGAGCAGTTCTTC

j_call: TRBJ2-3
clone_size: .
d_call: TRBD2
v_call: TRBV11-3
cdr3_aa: CASSFEREGGTDTQYF
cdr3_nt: TGTGCCAGCAGCTTTGAGCGGGAGGGGGGCACAGATACGCAGTATTTT

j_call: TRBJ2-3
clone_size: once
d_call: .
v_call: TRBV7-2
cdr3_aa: CASSLAGGPSDTQYF
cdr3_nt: TGTGCCAGCAGCTTAGCGGGGGGGCCCTCAGATACGCAGTATTTT

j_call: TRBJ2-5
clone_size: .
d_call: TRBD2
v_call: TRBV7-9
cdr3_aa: CASSFFLAGGTETQYF
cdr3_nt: TGTGCCAGCAGCTTTTTTTTAGCGGGAGGGACAGAGACCCAGTACTTC

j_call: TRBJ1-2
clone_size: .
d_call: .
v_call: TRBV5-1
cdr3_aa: CALQGLNQKYGYTF
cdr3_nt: TGCGCCCTGCAGGGACTCAACCAGAAATATGGCTACACCTTC

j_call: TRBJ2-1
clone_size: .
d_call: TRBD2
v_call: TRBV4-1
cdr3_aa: CASSQGTRYNEQFF
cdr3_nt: TGCGCCAGCAGCCAAGGGACTAGATACAATGAGCAGTTCTTC

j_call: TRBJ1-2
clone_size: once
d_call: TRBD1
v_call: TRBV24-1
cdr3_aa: CATAPGTGTNYGYTF
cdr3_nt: TGTGCCACCGCCCCCGGGACAGGGACCAACTATGGCTACACCTTC

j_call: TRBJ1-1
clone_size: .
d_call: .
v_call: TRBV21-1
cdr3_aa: CASSKNRDRGNTEAFF
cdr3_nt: TGTGCCAGCAGCAAGAACCGGGACAGGGGCAACACTGAAGCTTTCTTT

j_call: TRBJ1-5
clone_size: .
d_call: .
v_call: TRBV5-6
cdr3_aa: CASSLGRFGGQPQHF
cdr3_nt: TGTGCCAGCAGCTTGGGACGTTTTGGGGGCCAGCCCCAGCATTTT

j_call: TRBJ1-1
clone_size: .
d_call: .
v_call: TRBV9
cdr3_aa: CASSKAGVDKTEAFF
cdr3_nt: TGTGCCAGCAGCAAGGCAGGGGTAGATAAGACTGAAGCTTTCTTT

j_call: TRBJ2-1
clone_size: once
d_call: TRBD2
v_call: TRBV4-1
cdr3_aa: CASSQERALAGGSEQFF
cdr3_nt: TGCGCCAGCAGCCAAGAAAGGGCCCTAGCGGGAGGGAGTGAGCAGTTCTTC

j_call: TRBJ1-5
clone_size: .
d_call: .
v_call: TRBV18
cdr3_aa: CASSPGGLTGDQPQHF
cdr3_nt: TGTGCCAGCTCACCCGGGGGTCTGACGGGAGATCAGCCCCAGCATTTT